These T cell receptor beta chains were read from a single sample in a study of a mutant IDH1 vaccine in newly diagnosed glioma. The assay was immunoSEQ multiplex PCR, and TCRdb's table has in-frame clones only and misses some. This repertoire shows approximately 36,000 clones, 60% to 80% found once; its top ten account for approximately 9%. The sample was PBMCs, taken from a glioma patient treated with radiotherapy, temozolomide or both. The source of these receptors is a man in his forties with glioma. Some clones in this sample may be carry-over from other donors' samples. Both conserved end residues are part of each CDR3. D genes are given only for firm matches. Where a row states a size, it is once, few, many or the class of an expanded clone; other rows omit it.

abundance	len	j_gene	v_gene	d_gene	CDR3nt	CDR3aa
NA	15	TRBJ2-3	TRBV5-1	NA	TGCGCCAGCAGCTTGGATGGGGCCGCGGAAGATACGCAGTATTTT	CASSLDGAAEDTQYF
NA	15	TRBJ1-2	TRBV2	TRBD1	TGTGCCAGCAGTGTACTCGGACAGGGGACCTATGGCTACACCTTC	CASSVLGQGTYGYTF
NA	14	TRBJ1-6	TRBV6-5	NA	TGTGCCAGCAGTTACCGGAGTTTGAATTCACCCCTCCACTTT	CASSYRSLNSPLHF
NA	14	TRBJ1-2	TRBV10-3	NA	TGTGCCATCAGTGGCGGGACAAAGGAGTATGGCTACACCTTC	CAISGGTKEYGYTF
NA	14	TRBJ1-5	TRBV9	TRBD1	TGTGCCAGCAGCCAAACAGGGGACAGTCAGCCCCAGCATTTT	CASSQTGDSQPQHF
NA	14	TRBJ1-3	TRBV5-1	NA	TGCGCCAGCACCTCGGGCGGACGGGGAAACACCATATATTTT	CASTSGGRGNTIYF
NA	15	TRBJ2-5	TRBV5-1	TRBD2	TGCGCCAGCAGCTTGGAAGCGGGGGGGCAGGGGACCCAGTACTTC	CASSLEAGGQGTQYF
once	16	TRBJ2-3	TRBV5-6	NA	TGTGCCAGCAGCATAGGGACGGTGGAGGGGACAGATACGCAGTATTTT	CASSIGTVEGTDTQYF
NA	16	TRBJ1-4	TRBV5-1	TRBD1	TGCGCCAGCAGCTTTGGACAGGGGGGGACTAATGAAAAACTGTTTTTT	CASSFGQGGTNEKLFF
NA	16	TRBJ2-7	TRBV29-1	TRBD1	TGCAGCGCTGAAGGACCCCGGGACAGGGGGCAACACGAGCAGTACTTC	CSAEGPRDRGQHEQYF
NA	14	TRBJ1-6	TRBV2	TRBD1	TGTGCCAGCAGTGAGGGGACAGGGATTTCACCCCTCCACTTT	CASSEGTGISPLHF
once	14	TRBJ2-7	TRBV10-3	NA	TGTGCCATCAGTGAGTCGAATTATCTCTACGAGCAGTACTTC	CAISESNYLYEQYF
once	15	TRBJ1-3	TRBV4-1	NA	TGCGCCAGCAGCGTACTGGACAGTCCTGGAAACACCATATATTTT	CASSVLDSPGNTIYF
NA	16	TRBJ2-5	TRBV9	NA	TGTGCCAGCAGCCCGACGCATCCGCGGGCCCGGGAGACCCAGTACTTC	CASSPTHPRARETQYF
once	17	TRBJ2-3	TRBV5-8	TRBD2	TGTGCCAGCAGCTCCACCCTGCGGGGGGGGTTCACAGATACGCAGTATTTT	CASSSTLRGGFTDTQYF
NA	15	TRBJ2-2	TRBV1	NA	TGCACCAGCAGCCCGTCGTCCCGGGACAGGGTGAAGCTGTTTTTT	CTSSPSSRDRVKLFF
NA	16	TRBJ2-1	TRBV6-5	NA	TGTGCCAGCAGTTACTCAGGCGGGGCCTATCGCTATGAGCAGTTCTTC	CASSYSGGAYRYEQFF
NA	15	TRBJ1-6	TRBV7-2	NA	TGTGCCAGCAGCTTAGGGGGGGGCGCCCAGTCACCCCTCCACTTT	CASSLGGGAQSPLHF
NA	15	TRBJ1-2	TRBV19	NA	TGTGCCAGTAGTGCACGGGTGTGGGGACACTATGGCTACACCTTC	CASSARVWGHYGYTF
NA	14	TRBJ2-2	TRBV19	TRBD1	TGTGCCAGTAGCAGGGACAGGGGGTCCGGGGAGCTGTTTTTT	CASSRDRGSGELFF
NA	16	TRBJ2-7	TRBV7-3	TRBD1	TGTGCCAGCAGCCCAGCGGGCGGACAGGGGGTCTACGAGCAGTACTTC	CASSPAGGQGVYEQYF
once	14	TRBJ2-1	TRBV7-2	NA	TGTGCCAGCAGCTGGGCCGGGGGCGCGGAATGGCAGTTCTTC	CASSWAGGAEWQFF
NA	11	TRBJ2-1	TRBV12-5	NA	TGTGCTAGTGGTCTGGGGCATGAGCAGTTCTTC	CASGLGHEQFF
few	15	TRBJ1-3	TRBV5-5	NA	TGTGCCAGCAGCTTAGCACCTCTCCCTGGAAACACCATATATTTT	CASSLAPLPGNTIYF
NA	14	TRBJ2-7	TRBV21-1	NA	TGTGCAGGGACAGGGGGCCAAGGAGGCTACGAGCAGTACTTC	CAGTGGQGGYEQYF
NA	13	TRBJ1-1	TRBV30	NA	TGTGCCCTGCTGACAGGCAGGAACACTGAAGCTTTCTTT	CALLTGRNTEAFF
NA	17	TRBJ1-1	TRBV5-1	TRBD1	TGCGCCAGCAGCTTGGTCTTAGTGGGACAGGCGAACACTGAAGCTTTCTTT	CASSLVLVGQANTEAFF
NA	14	TRBJ1-6	TRBV7-8	NA	TGTGCCAGCAGCTTAGTGGGGCGGGGTTCACCCCTCCACTTT	CASSLVGRGSPLHF
few	13	TRBJ1-1	TRBV10-3	TRBD1	TGTGCCATCGGGACAGGGGAGAACACTGAAGCTTTCTTT	CAIGTGENTEAFF
NA	15	TRBJ1-1	TRBV4-1	NA	TGCGCCAGCAGCCAGACGACCGAAATGAACACTGAAGCTTTCTTT	CASSQTTEMNTEAFF
NA	13	TRBJ1-2	TRBV7-3	NA	TGTGCCAGCAGCCTGGACAGAGGAAATGGCTACACCTTC	CASSLDRGNGYTF
few	14	TRBJ2-7	TRBV7-9	NA	TGTGCCAGCAGCTTAGGAGGCGGGCGGGACGAGCAGTACTTC	CASSLGGGRDEQYF
NA	14	TRBJ1-3	TRBV6-6	NA	TGTGCCAGCAGGGGGACGTATACTGGAAACACCATATATTTT	CASRGTYTGNTIYF
NA	15	TRBJ1-4	TRBV4-2	NA	TGTGCCAGCAGCCCCCTAACAGGGCCTAATGAAAAACTGTTTTTT	CASSPLTGPNEKLFF
NA	15	TRBJ2-5	TRBV10-1	NA	TGCGCCAGCAGTGCCTACGGAGGACAAGCACAGACCCAGTACTTC	CASSAYGGQAQTQYF
NA	15	TRBJ1-4	TRBV7-8	NA	TGTGCCAGCAGCCCAGGGGCAGCCGGCGGTGAAAAACTGTTTTTT	CASSPGAAGGEKLFF
NA	14	TRBJ2-7	TRBV2	TRBD1	TGTGCCAGCAGTGAAGGCAGGGGGCTCTACGAGCAGTACTTC	CASSEGRGLYEQYF
NA	15	TRBJ1-1	TRBV15	NA	TGTGCCACCAGCAGAGGCGGACAGAGAAACACTGAAGCTTTCTTT	CATSRGGQRNTEAFF
NA	17	TRBJ2-3	TRBV14	NA	TGTGCCAGCAGCCAAGAATCCAGGGGATACTTTACAGATACGCAGTATTTT	CASSQESRGYFTDTQYF
NA	14	TRBJ2-5	TRBV4-1	NA	TGCGCCAGCAGCCAAGGCCGGCGACAAGAGACCCAGTACTTC	CASSQGRRQETQYF
NA	14	TRBJ2-7	TRBV4-1	NA	TGCGCCAGCAGCCAAGCTGGTCTCTCCTACGAGCAGTACTTC	CASSQAGLSYEQYF
NA	13	TRBJ1-5	TRBV6-1	NA	TGTGCCAGCAGTGGGGAAAACAATCAGCCCCAGCATTTT	CASSGENNQPQHF
NA	17	TRBJ2-5	TRBV10-2	TRBD2	TGCGCCAGCAGCCCCCAGAAGCGGGGGCCGTACCAAGAGACCCAGTACTTC	CASSPQKRGPYQETQYF
medium-sized	14	TRBJ1-3	TRBV19	NA	TGTGCCAGTAGTATCGCAAGCTCTGGAAACACCATATATTTT	CASSIASSGNTIYF
once	14	TRBJ2-7	TRBV5-4	TRBD1	TGTGCCAGCAGCGATGCAGGGGGTGGCTACGAGCAGTACTTC	CASSDAGGGYEQYF
few	18	TRBJ2-6	TRBV5-4	NA	TGTGCCAGCAGCCGTGGGGGAAGAGGGTACTCTGGGGCCAACGTCCTGACTTTC	CASSRGGRGYSGANVLTF
NA	14	TRBJ1-5	TRBV5-4	NA	TGTGCCAGCAGCTTGTTTGTCAGCAATCAGCCCCAGCATTTT	CASSLFVSNQPQHF
NA	14	TRBJ1-3	TRBV7-6	NA	TGTGCCAGCAGCTCACAAGACTCTGGAAACACCATATATTTT	CASSSQDSGNTIYF
NA	13	TRBJ2-2	TRBV6-5	NA	TGTGCCAGCAGTTACCCGAACACCGGGGAGCTGTTTTTT	CASSYPNTGELFF
few	14	TRBJ1-1	TRBV4-1	NA	TGCGCCAGCAGCCTCACAGGAACGGACACTGAAGCTTTCTTT	CASSLTGTDTEAFF
NA	14	TRBJ2-1	TRBV4-2	TRBD1	TGTGCCAGCAGCGGTATAGGGGGCCGGGATGAGCAGTTCTTC	CASSGIGGRDEQFF
NA	13	TRBJ2-1	TRBV9	NA	TGTGCCAGCAGCGTAGACCTTTACAATGAGCAGTTCTTC	CASSVDLYNEQFF